Presented here are 32 T cell receptor beta chains from one specimen sequenced in a study of cytotoxic CD8 clonotypes in ibrutinib-treated CLL. The assay was immunoSEQ multiplex PCR, and TCRdb's table has in-frame clones only and misses some. Found here are 65,000 to 80,000 clones, less than 90% of them singletons; the top ten hold about 39%. Sequenced material: PBMCs, taken after 24 months of ibrutinib treatment. Receptors were obtained from a human donor with chronic lymphocytic leukemia.

The V gene is TRBV2, the J gene TRBJ2-1; 8 bases align to TRBD2. Germline CDR1 reads SNHLY; CDR2 reads FYNNEI. The CDR3 is 16 residues long. The J segment lost 7 bases and the V segment lost 4 bases, leaving 12 bases of the junction unmatched. Written as DNA, the CDR3 is TGTGCCAGCAGTGCCACGAGCGGGAGCTTGGGGAATGAGCAGTTCTTC. Amino acids: CASSATSGSLGNEQFF.

This clone was detected only a few times. This chain uses TRBV7-2 with TRBJ1-3; 7 bases are a match to TRBD1. The CDR3 sequence is 17 residues long. V trimming: 1 base; J trimming: 4 bases; junction bases outside the gene matches: 10. CDR1 is SGHTA and CDR2 is FQGNSA in the germline V gene. Here the CDR3 reads CASSLVLAGGVGNTIYF. Written as DNA, the CDR3 is TGTGCCAGCAGCTTAGTTCTCGCAGGGGGAGTCGGAAACACCATATATTTT.

The gene calls are TRBV6-5 and TRBJ1-5; D uncertain. V was pared by 7 bases and J by 0 bases, with 7 bases between. Germline-derived CDR1 and CDR2 are MNHEY and SVGAGI. This CDR3 region has 13 residues. CDR3 protein: CASKARSNQPQHF. The CDR3 nucleotides read TGTGCCAGCAAAGCACGTAGCAATCAGCCCCAGCATTTT.

The chain joins TRBV6-1 to TRBJ1-2, with 8 positions matching TRBD1. In germline, CDR1 is MNHNS, CDR2 SASEGT. V shed 2 bases, J shed 4 bases, and the junction held 0 bases outside the gene matches. The CDR3 loop spans 13 amino acids. CDR3 coding DNA: TGTGCCAGCAGTGAACAGGGGGCCTATGGCTACACCTTC. This sequence encodes CASSEQGAYGYTF.

This sequence joins TRBV4-3 and TRBJ2-1; TRBD2 matches 11 bases. Germline V gene lookup returns CDR1 LGHNA and CDR2 YSLEER. This CDR3 comprises 16 residues. V shed 0 bases, J shed 7 bases, and the junction held 5 bases outside the gene matches. The chain's CDR3 is CASSQELAGVGNEQFF. The CDR3 nucleotides are TGCGCCAGCAGCCAAGAACTAGCGGGAGTAGGAAATGAGCAGTTCTTC.

The chain combines TRBV28 with TRBJ1-2, with D unclear. The CDR3 is made up of 10 amino acids. Trimming removed 4 bases from V and 7 bases from J, with 4 bases in between. Germline V gene sequence: CDR1 MDHEN, CDR2 SYDVKM. Here the CDR3 DNA reads TGTGCCAGCAGTTCGAGTGGCTACACCTTC. It translates to CASSSSGYTF.

The chain links TRBV5-6 to TRBJ2-6, with a possible D match to TRBD1 (7 bases). The CDR3 is 17 residues long. The germline CDR1 and CDR2 sequences are SGHDT and YYEEEE. Trimming stripped 5 bases from V and 0 bases from J, with 15 bases between. The CDR3 spells CASSQNRGGSGANVLTF. The CDR3 nucleotides are TGTGCCAGCAGTCAGAACAGGGGAGGCTCTGGGGCCAACGTCCTGACTTTC.

This clone was observed a handful of times. The rearrangement joins TRBV19 to TRBJ2-7, with D unclear. The CDR3 runs to 14 residues. CDR1 and CDR2 (germline): LNHDA, SQIVND (reference sequence). With 0 bases removed from V and 4 bases from J, the gap between germline ends came to 10 bases. CDR3 sequence: CASSIETGQYEQYF. Written as DNA, the CDR3 is TGTGCCAGTAGTATAGAGACCGGGCAGTACGAGCAGTACTTC.

This chain uses TRBV27 with TRBJ1-4; D is undetermined. The V end was cut by 1 base, the J end by 7 bases, with 13 bases between. CDR3 length: 15 amino acids. Per germline, CDR1 MNHEY and CDR2 SMNVEV (reference sequence). CDR3 nucleotides: TGTGCCAGCAGTTTATTGGGGTCGTTTGTTGAAAAACTGTTTTTT. This translates into CASSLLGSFVEKLFF.

The DNA of the CDR3 is TGTGCCAGCAGCTTAGGAGCAGGAACGGAGACCCAGTACTTC. Translated, it gives CASSLGAGTETQYF. The chain couples TRBV11-2 to TRBJ2-5, with D unresolved. Germline assignment: CDR1 SGHAT and CDR2 FQNNGV. V was cut by 1 base and J by 5 bases, with 11 bases left in between. The CDR3 sequence is 14 residues long. The variable domain in full, with the rest retrieved from reference TRBV11-2 and TRBJ2-5, is EAGVAQSPRYKIIEKRQSVAFWCNPISGHATLYWYQQILGQGPKLLIQFQNNGVVDDSQLPKDRFSAERLKGVDSTLKIQPAKLEDSAVYLCASSLGAGTETQYFGPGTRLLVL.

The V call is TRBV4-1, the J call TRBJ2-3; 7 nucleotides agree with TRBD2. J was trimmed by 3 bases and V by 0 bases; bases with no gene match: 9. The CDR3 is 17 amino acids. Germline CDR1 MGHRA, CDR2 YSYEKL. The CDR3 DNA reads as TGCGCCAGCAGCCAAGACAACCACGGCGGGAGAACAGATACGCAGTATTTT. It is translated as CASSQDNHGGRTDTQYF.

This clone was detected a few times. The chain employs TRBV10-3 and TRBJ1-2; the D gene is possibly TRBD1 (5 bases). With 2 bases removed from V and 2 bases from J, the gap between germline ends came to 12 bases. Per the germline V gene, CDR1 is ENHRY and CDR2 is SYGVKD. The CDR3 spans 15 residues. CDR3 protein: CAISEPLGGNYGYTF. For the CDR3, the DNA is TGTGCCATCAGTGAGCCCCTCGGGGGAAACTATGGCTACACCTTC.

The chain has TRBV6-5 and TRBJ2-3; D ambiguous. The CDR3 contains 14 residues. Trimming took 0 bases from V and 3 from J, leaving 7 bases between them. The germline gives CDR1 MNHEY, CDR2 SVGAGI. CDR3 in amino acids: CASSYSDPTDTQYF. The CDR3 nucleotides read TGTGCCAGCAGTTACTCAGACCCGACAGATACGCAGTATTTT.

V gene TRBV6-4 combines with J gene TRBJ2-3; tentatively, D is TRBD1 (6 bases). The germline CDR1 and CDR2 sequences are MRHNA and SNTAGT. This CDR3 has 15 residues. Trimming removed 2 bases at V and 6 bases at J, with 15 bases between. CDR3 protein: CASSDIRGGRDTQYF. The CDR3 bases are TGTGCCAGCAGTGACATCAGAGGGGGACGCGATACGCAGTATTTT.

In this sample, this clone turned up a few times. This CDR3 is CASSLLDNHYGYTF. The CDR3, as DNA: TGCGCCAGCAGCTTGTTGGACAACCATTATGGCTACACCTTC. The chain carries TRBV5-1 and TRBJ1-2; a possible D gene is TRBD1 (5 bases). The CDR3 extends over 14 amino acids. Trimming left V 1 base short and J 5 bases short, with 12 bases between. The germline gives CDR1 SGHRS, CDR2 YFSETQ.

The J gene is TRBJ2-2, the V gene TRBV4-3; a weak D match, TRBD1 (6 bases). Germline CDR1 and CDR2: LGHNA and YSLEER. Between the trimmed V and J ends, which lost 4 bases and 1 base, there was a span of 13 bases. The CDR3 extends over 16 amino acids. The DNA for the CDR3 is TGCGCCAGCAGCCCCTCCGGGACAAGGAACACCGGGGAGCTGTTTTTT. Translated, it gives CASSPSGTRNTGELFF.

This rearrangement joins TRBV9 to TRBJ2-2; unclear D gene. V was clipped by 4 bases and J by 8 bases, with 9 bases between them. Germline assignment: CDR1 SGDLS and CDR2 YYNGEE. The length of the CDR3 is 12 residues. The CDR3, as DNA: TGTGCCAGCAGCTACTCTTTTGGGGAGCTGTTTTTT. Translation gives CASSYSFGELFF. Full variable domain (outside the CDR3, taken from reference TRBV9 and TRBJ2-2): DSGVTQTPKHLITATGQRVTLRCSPRSGDLSVYWYQQSLDQGLQFLIQYYNGEERAKGNILERFSAQQFPDLHSELNLSSLELGDSALYFCASSYSFGELFFGEGSRLTVL.

This clone was observed a few times. The sample holds other DNA sequences that translate to the same CDR3. V is TRBV29-1 and J is TRBJ2-7, with D maybe TRBD2 (6 bases). This CDR3 is built from 14 residues. The ends were cut back, 6 bases at V and 1 base at J, with 16 bases in the middle. Germline CDR1 is SQVTM and CDR2 is ANQGSEA. The CDR3 DNA reads TGCAGCGTGCTGACCACCGGGAGTTCCTACGAGCAGTACTTC. As protein: CSVLTTGSSYEQYF.

The V call is TRBV4-1, the J call TRBJ1-2, with 9 bases aligning to TRBD1. Trimming removed 0 bases from V and 7 bases from J; junction bases left unmatched: 12. CDR3 length equals 17 residues. The V gene's germline CDR1 is MGHRA and CDR2 YSYEKL. CDR3 protein: CASSQEGGTGSLVGYTF. The CDR3 bases are TGCGCCAGCAGCCAAGAGGGAGGGACAGGGTCGTTAGTTGGCTACACCTTC.

J is TRBJ1-1 and V is TRBV19; TRBD1 might be the D (5 bases). Germline V gives CDR1 LNHDA, CDR2 SQIVND (reference sequence). Trimming removed 9 bases at V and 3 bases at J, with 17 bases between. The CDR3 extends over 14 amino acids. Here the CDR3 DNA reads TGTGCCAGCGAGGCGACTGCAGGGTACACTGAAGCTTTCTTT. Translating it yields CASEATAGYTEAFF.

The chain employs TRBV9 and TRBJ2-1; the D gene is possibly TRBD1 (5 bases). V was shortened by 4 bases and J by 0 bases, with 14 bases between the two germline ends. Per germline, CDR1 SGDLS and CDR2 YYNGEE. The CDR3 loop spans 16 amino acids. The CDR3 region has the DNA TGTGCCAGCAGCCCACAGGATACCCGCTCCTACAATGAGCAGTTCTTC. Translated: CASSPQDTRSYNEQFF.

This rearrangement joins TRBV5-1 to TRBJ1-1; TRBD1 might be the D (6 bases). The CDR3 has 13 residues. Looked up from germline, CDR1 is SGHRS and CDR2 is YFSETQ. Trimming shortened V by 5 bases and J by 4 bases, and 12 bases separated the two germline ends. CDR3 DNA sequence: TGCGCCAGCAGTACAGGGATTGTCACTGAAGCTTTCTTT. This translates into CASSTGIVTEAFF.

The chain employs TRBV2 and TRBJ1-5; D may be TRBD1 (6 bases). Germline V lookup: CDR1 SNHLY, CDR2 FYNNEI. Trimming removed 6 bases at V and 4 bases at J, with 16 bases between. CDR3 length: 15 residues. CDR3 residues: CASSNRVVGNQPQHF. The CDR3 region has the DNA TGTGCCAGCAGCAACAGGGTGGTTGGGAATCAGCCCCAGCATTTT.

The genes are TRBV5-6 and TRBJ2-7; possibly TRBD1 or TRBD2 for D (5 bases each). With 1 base removed from V and 6 bases from J, the gap between germline ends came to 11 bases. Per germline, CDR1 SGHDT and CDR2 YYEEEE. There are 13 residues in the CDR3. The CDR3 bases are TGTGCCAGCAGCTTGTGGTCAGGGAGCGAGCAGTACTTC. It is translated as CASSLWSGSEQYF.

The V and J genes are TRBV5-1 and TRBJ2-7; 7 nucleotides line up with TRBD1. This CDR3 region has 13 residues. Per germline, CDR1 SGHRS and CDR2 YFSETQ. J lost 2 bases, V lost 3 bases, and 2 bases had no gene match. The CDR3 reads CASSYGQAYEQYF. Written as DNA, the CDR3 is TGCGCCAGCAGCTACGGACAGGCCTACGAGCAGTACTTC.

The V and J genes are TRBV2 and TRBJ1-5; TRBD1 agrees at 9 bases. Trimming at V came to 6 bases and at J to 6 bases, leaving 6 bases not matched to a gene. There are 14 residues in the CDR3. CDR1 and CDR2 (germline): SNHLY, FYNNEI. The CDR3 DNA follows: TGTGCCAGCAGCGCTACAGGGGGCCGTCAGCCCCAGCATTTT. Amino acids: CASSATGGRQPQHF. The variable domain in full, completed from reference TRBV2 and TRBJ1-5, reads EPEVTQTPSHQVTQMGQEVILRCVPISNHLYFYWYRQILGQKVEFLVSFYNNEISEKSEIFDDQFSVERPDGSNFTLKIRSTKLEDSAMYFCASSATGGRQPQHFGDGTRLSIL.

V and J are TRBV4-3 and TRBJ1-3; maybe TRBD1 (5 bases). The germline V gene has CDR1 LGHNA and CDR2 YSLEER. The V gene lost 0 bases and the J gene lost 4 bases, with 10 bases spanning the gap. CDR3 length: 15 amino acids. CDR3 region: CASSQETGGGNTIYF. For the CDR3, the DNA is TGCGCCAGCAGCCAAGAAACAGGAGGAGGAAACACCATATATTTT.

The sample holds a few counts of this clone. The J gene is TRBJ2-1, the V gene TRBV29-1; 15 positions agree with TRBD2. This CDR3 has 18 amino acids. V was pared by 6 bases and J by 8 bases, with 17 bases of the junction left unmatched. CDR1 is SQVTM and CDR2 is ANQGSEA in the germline V gene. The CDR3 DNA follows: TGCAGCGTGACCGGGACTAGCGGGAGGCAGAACCGTCCACATGAGCAGTTCTTC. Amino acids: CSVTGTSGRQNRPHEQFF.

This chain joins TRBV9 and TRBJ1-2, with D possibly TRBD1 on 5 matching bases. The V gene lost 2 bases and the J gene lost 0 bases, with 14 bases spanning the gap. The CDR3 sequence is 16 residues long. Germline V CDR1 and CDR2: SGDLS, YYNGEE. The CDR3 DNA is TGTGCCAGCAGCGTTACCCGGGACTCGCCTAACTATGGCTACACCTTC. Its translation is CASSVTRDSPNYGYTF.

The V call is TRBV15, the J call TRBJ2-1; a possible D gene is TRBD2 (5 bases). The length of the CDR3 is 16 residues. Germline V gene lookup returns CDR1 LNHNV and CDR2 YYDKDF (reference sequence). Trimming took 0 bases from V and 5 from J, leaving 14 bases between them. CDR3 protein: CATSRERGRLDNEQFF. The DNA for the CDR3 is TGTGCCACCAGCAGAGAACGAGGGAGACTCGACAATGAGCAGTTCTTC.

V and J are TRBV19 and TRBJ2-5; 16 nucleotides match TRBD2. CDR3 size: 17 residues. Unmatched junction bases numbered 7, after V lost 4 bases and J lost 5 bases. In germline, CDR1 is LNHDA, CDR2 SQIVND (reference sequence). CDR3 DNA: TGTGCCAGTAGTACCGGGACTAGCGGGAGGGTTTACGAGACCCAGTACTTC. Encoded protein: CASSTGTSGRVYETQYF.

Here the CDR3 DNA reads TGCGCCAGCAGCCCGGGACAGGGGGCGCGGGTTAATGAAAAACTGTTTTTT. Translating it yields CASSPGQGARVNEKLFF. This rearrangement joins TRBV5-1 to TRBJ1-4, with 12 bases matching TRBD1. This CDR3 spans 17 amino acids. Germline trimming cut 4 bases from V and 4 bases from J; bases unmatched to any gene: 8. The germline CDR1 and CDR2 sequences are SGHRS and YFSETQ.